This TCR beta chain was profiled in a study of shared clonotypes between healthy human individuals. The wider study: Donors, aged 18 to 49, were two women and three men. Per-donor plates numbered three CD4 naive, three CD4 memory, two CD8 naive and one CD8 memory. Study outcomes and limitations: The four-donor shared clonotypes exceeded non-shared clonotypes in generation probability, with non-shared ones scoring lower.

The CDR3 runs 14 residues. Germline V lookup: CDR1 SGHNT, CDR2 YENEEA. With 5 bases clipped from V and 7 bases from J, the junction kept 9 bases outside the gene matches. TCRdb's table, derived via immunoSEQ multiplex PCR, lists solely in-frame clones and lacks some. The sample has about a million clones, 60% to 80% seen once. Concerning this clone: Its antigen is unidentified.

The sequence came from a young man in good health. Some clones in this sample may be carry-over from other donors' samples. Sequencing was done on a sample of memory CD4+ T cells from PBMCs. Subset reported: CD45RA-negative fraction. The J gene is TRBJ2-7, the V gene TRBV11-3; the match to TRBD1 covers 9 bases. The CDR3 sequence: CASSTWDRENEQYF. In DNA, the CDR3 is TGTGCCAGCAGCACATGGGACAGGGAGAATGAGCAGTACTTC.